The clone carrying this T cell receptor (beta chain) has only a few counts. This specimen belongs to a study of T-cell reconstitution after alpha-beta-depleted transplantation in children. For TCRbeta, the library was prepared with unique molecular identifiers. TCRdb analysed the PCR reads with MiXCR anew, one entry per CDR3 protein. Of approximately 340,000 distinct CDR3 sequences detected, approximately 10% appear once; the ten largest clones hold 2.4%. The source material was PBMCs from the stem cell graft donor, sampled from the stem cell graft. The origin of this receptor is a human donor who donated a stem cell graft to a child with acute lymphoblastic leukemia.

The CDR3 bases are TGCGCCAGCAGCCAACGTCCGGGACTGGATAATACGCAGTATTTT. This encodes CASSQRPGLDNTQYF. The chain couples TRBV4-1 to TRBJ2-3; TRBD2 is a possible D gene (6 bases). Germline CDR1 is MGHRA and CDR2 is YSYEKL. Trimming pared 2 bases from V and 7 bases from J, leaving 16 bases between. The CDR3 is made up of 15 amino acids.